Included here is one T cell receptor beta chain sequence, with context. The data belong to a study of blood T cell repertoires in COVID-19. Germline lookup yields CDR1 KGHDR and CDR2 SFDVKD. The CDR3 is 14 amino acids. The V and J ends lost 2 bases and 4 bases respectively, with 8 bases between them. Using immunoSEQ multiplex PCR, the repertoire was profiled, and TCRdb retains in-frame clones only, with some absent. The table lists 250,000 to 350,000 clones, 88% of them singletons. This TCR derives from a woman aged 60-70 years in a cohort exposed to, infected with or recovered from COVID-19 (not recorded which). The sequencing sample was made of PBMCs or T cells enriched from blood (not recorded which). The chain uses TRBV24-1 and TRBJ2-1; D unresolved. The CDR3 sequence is CATSDSQLYNEQFF. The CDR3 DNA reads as TGTGCCACCAGTGATTCCCAGTTATACAATGAGCAGTTCTTC.